These 24 T cell receptor beta chains were sequenced from one sample in a study of vaccination effects on CD4 cells after COVID-19. Under the ViraFEST assay, PBMC were stimulated with viral peptide pools so that antigen-specific CD4+ T cells expanded. Sequencing was performed afterwards. The authors isolated CD4+ T cells after about eleven days of culture. Recipients of the vaccine had no prior SARS-CoV-2 infection and negative nucleocapsid antibodies. No antigen has been identified for these receptors. TCRdb's table, derived via immunoSEQ multiplex PCR, lists solely in-frame clones and lacks some. This sample yields approximately 76,000 clones, of which 78% are seen a single time; roughly a tenth belongs to the top ten. This specimen was CD4+ T cells from PBMCs cultured with SARS-CoV-2 spike peptides, taken before COVID-19 vaccination. The source is a human donor who received a COVID-19 vaccine.

The chain carries TRBV12-5 and TRBJ2-3; tentatively, D is TRBD1 (6 bases). CDR3 size: 15 residues. The germline V gene encodes CDR1 LGHNT and CDR2 FRNRAP. Trimming shortened V by 4 bases and J by 4 bases, and 15 bases separated the two germline ends. This CDR3 is CASGSGQRGADTQYF. Here the CDR3 DNA reads TGTGCTAGTGGTTCGGGACAACGTGGGGCAGATACGCAGTATTTT.

This clone came up a few times. The chain links TRBV5-4 to TRBJ1-2, with 10 positions matching TRBD1. This CDR3 region has 14 residues. V trimming: 4 bases; J trimming: 6 bases; junction bases outside the gene matches: 6. The germline V gene encodes CDR1 SGHNT and CDR2 YYREEE (reference sequence). The CDR3 here is CASSAAGTGDGYTF. The CDR3 coding sequence is TGTGCCAGCAGCGCGGCCGGGACAGGGGATGGCTACACCTTC.

This clone turned up a few times. The rearrangement joins TRBV2 to TRBJ2-1, with D tentatively TRBD1 (6 bases). There are 16 residues in the CDR3. Germline V gives CDR1 SNHLY, CDR2 FYNNEI. Trimming pared 2 bases from V and 6 bases from J, leaving 17 bases between. For the CDR3, the DNA is TGTGCCAGCAGTGAACTCCCCGGGACACTCTCCAATGAGCAGTTCTTC. Residues: CASSELPGTLSNEQFF.

The CDR3 loop is CASSFRDFSPGELFF. The CDR3 DNA follows: TGTGCCAGCAGTTTCAGGGACTTCTCCCCCGGGGAGCTGTTTTTT. The V call is TRBV27, the J call TRBJ2-2; weak D call: TRBD2 (6 bases). Looked up from germline, CDR1 is MNHEY and CDR2 is SMNVEV (reference sequence). This CDR3 is 15 amino acids long. The ends were cut back, 3 bases at V and 6 bases at J, with 14 bases in the middle.

This chain connects TRBV5-1 to TRBJ2-3; TRBD1 might be the D (5 bases). The germline V gene has CDR1 SGHRS and CDR2 YFSETQ. Trimming left V 5 bases short and J 2 bases short, with 12 bases between. CDR3 size: 14 residues. CDR3 region: CASSPDSTTDTQYF. The CDR3 DNA follows: TGCGCCAGCAGTCCCGACAGTACCACAGATACGCAGTATTTT.

V usage is TRBV5-1 and J usage is TRBJ2-7; 7 bases line up with TRBD2. V gave up 2 bases and J gave up 1 base; unmatched junction bases: 6. The CDR3 loop spans 15 amino acids. Germline CDR1 SGHRS, CDR2 YFSETQ. In DNA form, the CDR3 reads TGCGCCAGCAGCTTTGGCGTCGGGGGGTCCTACGAGCAGTACGTC. This translates into CASSFGVGGSYEQYV.

This clone was found a few times. The chain is built from TRBV10-1 and TRBJ1-5; D not resolved. The germline V gene encodes CDR1 WNHNN and CDR2 SYGVQD (reference sequence). This CDR3 spans 13 amino acids. V lost 4 bases and J lost 4, with 8 bases in between. The CDR3 here is CASSGSGNQPQHF. CDR3 in DNA: TGCGCCAGCAGTGGTTCGGGGAATCAGCCCCAGCATTTT.

V and J are TRBV18 and TRBJ2-5; 15 nucleotides align to TRBD2. The V gene's germline CDR1 is KGHSH and CDR2 LQKENI. This CDR3 has 17 amino acids. V was pared by 4 bases and J by 0 bases, with 3 bases of the junction left unmatched. CDR3 sequence reads: CASSLGLAGGHQETQYF. CDR3 nucleotide sequence: TGTGCCAGCTCACTGGGACTAGCGGGGGGACACCAAGAGACCCAGTACTTC.

The genes are TRBV5-1 and TRBJ1-1; the D gene is possibly TRBD1 (6 bases). Trimming took 0 bases from V and 3 from J, leaving 6 bases between them. CDR3 length: 13 residues. Germline-derived CDR1 and CDR2 are SGHRS and YFSETQ. The CDR3 loop is CASSLAGDTEAFF. CDR3 nucleotide sequence: TGCGCCAGCAGCTTGGCAGGGGACACTGAAGCTTTCTTT.

This chain connects TRBV7-9 to TRBJ2-5; D perhaps matches TRBD1 (6 bases). In germline, CDR1 is SEHNR, CDR2 FQNEAQ (reference sequence). Trimming stripped 4 bases from V and 5 bases from J, with 20 bases between. The CDR3 runs 16 residues. CDR3 sequence reads: CASSSLHQGIGETQYF. In nucleotides, the CDR3 is TGTGCCAGCAGCTCACTTCATCAGGGGATTGGGGAGACCCAGTACTTC.

This chain links TRBV6-4 with TRBJ2-3; D assignment may be TRBD1 or TRBD2 (6 bases each). V lost 0 bases and J 1 base, leaving 14 bases between the germline ends. There are 17 residues in the CDR3. CDR1 is MRHNA and CDR2 is SNTAGT in the germline V gene. The CDR3 bases are TGTGCCAGCAGTGACTCGATGTTCGGGGGCGGCACAGATACGCAGTATTTT. This encodes CASSDSMFGGGTDTQYF.

J is TRBJ2-7 and V is TRBV6-5, with D possibly matching TRBD2 (6 bases). The CDR3 consists of 15 residues. Trimming removed 6 bases at V and 7 bases at J, with 22 bases between. Germline CDR1 reads MNHEY; CDR2 reads SVGAGI. The chain's CDR3 is CASRPHGTGVREQYV. The CDR3 DNA reads TGTGCCAGCAGGCCCCACGGGACTGGGGTGAGGGAGCAGTACGTC.

The CDR3 is CATTETHTGPYEQYV. The DNA for the CDR3 is TGTGCCACCACTGAAACTCACACAGGTCCCTACGAGCAGTACGTC. This rearrangement joins TRBV24-1 to TRBJ2-7, with D maybe TRBD1 (5 bases). The CDR3 is 15 amino acids. V dropped 8 bases and J dropped 2 bases, with 18 bases sitting between them. Germline V CDR1 and CDR2: KGHDR, SFDVKD.

The chain uses TRBV5-5 and TRBJ1-5; 8 bases agree with TRBD1. From germline, CDR1 is SGHKS and CDR2 YYEKEE (reference sequence). The V segment lost 6 bases and the J segment 6 bases; nucleotides outside the gene matches: 8. The CDR3 runs 14 residues. The CDR3, as DNA: TGTGCCAGCACGACAGGGGTAGGCTTTCAGCCCCAGCATTTT. Translating gives CASTTGVGFQPQHF.

V is TRBV5-1 and J is TRBJ2-3; D uncertain. CDR3 size: 14 residues. The V and J ends lost 0 bases and 0 bases respectively, with 5 bases between them. Germline assignment: CDR1 SGHRS and CDR2 YFSETQ. CDR3 in DNA: TGCGCCAGCAGCTTGGCCGTGAGCACAGATACGCAGTATTTT. Amino acids: CASSLAVSTDTQYF.

This clone was counted only a few times. The chain links TRBV19 to TRBJ2-3; the match to TRBD1 covers 8 bases. The trim removed 6 bases at V and 5 bases at J, leaving 4 bases unmatched. Germline V gene data show CDR1 as LNHDA and CDR2 as SQIVND (reference sequence). This CDR3 has 13 residues. CDR3 amino acids: CASRNRGEDTQYF. The CDR3 nucleotides are TGTGCCAGTAGGAACAGGGGGGAAGATACGCAGTATTTT.

V usage is TRBV24-1 and J usage is TRBJ2-1; the D gene could be TRBD1 or TRBD2 (5 bases each). Trimming cost V 0 bases and J 15 bases, with 14 bases left between them. The length of the CDR3 is 13 residues. Looked up from germline, CDR1 is KGHDR and CDR2 is SFDVKD. CDR3 sequence: CATSDLGWDRRFF. The CDR3 DNA reads TGTGCCACCAGTGATTTGGGGTGGGACCGGCGGTTCTTC.

The rearrangement links TRBV18 to TRBJ1-5; 9 nucleotides match TRBD1. CDR3 length: 17 residues. The J segment lost 5 bases and the V segment lost 0 bases, leaving 8 bases of the junction unmatched. Germline V CDR1 and CDR2: KGHSH, LQKENI. The CDR3 region has the DNA TGTGCCAGCTCACCACCGACCGGGACAGGGCCCGATCAGCCCCAGCATTTT. Amino acids: CASSPPTGTGPDQPQHF. Full variable domain (rest looked up from reference TRBV18 and TRBJ1-5): NAGVMQNPRHLVRRRGQEARLRCSPMKGHSHVYWYRQLPEEGLKFMVYLQKENIIDESGMPKERFSAEFPKEGPSILRIQQVVRGDSAAYFCASSPPTGTGPDQPQHFGDGTRLSIL.

The chain combines TRBV5-1 with TRBJ2-7, with D hard to call. The CDR3 is 14 residues long. In germline, CDR1 is SGHRS, CDR2 YFSETQ. The germline V and J ends were trimmed by 0 bases and 0 bases, with 7 bases remaining between them. Here the CDR3 reads CASSLAGNSYEQYV. The CDR3 region has the DNA TGCGCCAGCAGCTTGGCGGGTAACTCCTACGAGCAGTACGTC.

The genes are TRBV18 and TRBJ1-2; D gene unclear. V shed 2 bases and J shed 2 bases, with 9 bases lying between them. Germline-derived CDR1 and CDR2 are KGHSH and LQKENI. The CDR3 is 14 amino acids. The CDR3 is CASSPSQENYGYTF. The CDR3 DNA reads TGTGCCAGCTCACCAAGTCAGGAAAACTATGGCTACACCTTC.

This clone was detected only once. Other DNA sequences in the sample encode the same CDR3. This chain uses TRBV30 with TRBJ1-5; D remains ambiguous. Germline V lookup: CDR1 GTSNPN, CDR2 SVGIG (reference sequence). The CDR3 length is 13 residues. Trimming took 1 base from V and 0 from J, leaving 4 bases between them. The CDR3 DNA follows: TGTGCCTGGAGTGGGGGTAGCAATCAGCCCCAGCATTTT. This gives the protein CAWSGGSNQPQHF.

The chain carries TRBV12-5 and TRBJ1-2; TRBD1 aligns across 10 bases. The V and J ends lost 1 base and 2 bases, in that order; junction bases with no gene match: 10. The CDR3 sequence is 18 residues long. Germline-derived CDR1 and CDR2 are LGHNT and FRNRAP. DNA for the CDR3: TGTGCTAGTGGTTTGGCATCCGGGACAGGGGCGTACAACTATGGCTACACCTTC. It is translated as CASGLASGTGAYNYGYTF.

This chain connects TRBV12-3 or TRBV12-4 to TRBJ1-3; D is ambiguous. V was clipped by 3 bases and J by 2 bases, with 5 bases between them. This CDR3 contains 13 residues. CDR3 loop: CASSFYTGNTIYF. CDR3 in DNA: TGTGCCAGCAGTTTCTACACTGGAAACACCATATATTTT.

J is TRBJ2-5 and V is TRBV5-6; TRBD1 agrees at 9 bases. The CDR3 totals 19 residues. V shed 2 bases and J 5 bases; nucleotides not matched to a gene: 19. In germline, CDR1 is SGHDT, CDR2 YYEEEE. The CDR3 sequence is CASSFYLFPGQGGRETQYF. In DNA, the CDR3 is TGTGCCAGCAGCTTTTATTTGTTTCCGGGACAGGGTGGTCGTGAGACCCAGTACTTC.